A selection of T cell receptor beta chains follows, all from one sample in a study of cytotoxic CD8 clonotypes in ibrutinib-treated CLL. Produced via immunoSEQ multiplex PCR; TCRdb's table is partial and in-frame only. Of approximately 190,000 clones in the sample, roughly 77% are singletons; the top ten hold over 5.5%. The sample consisted of PBMCs, taken after 12 months of ibrutinib treatment. These receptors were obtained from a human donor with chronic lymphocytic leukemia. The CDR3 runs from the conserved cysteine through the conserved F or W. A D gene is named only where the DNA matches it firmly. Size is omitted from some rows. Given values are once, few, many or a class for expanded clones.

DNA,CDR3,D,size,J,V
TGTGCCATCAGTCCGAGACCCCTCGAAGCCCTCACAGATACGCAGTATTTT,CAISPRPLEALTDTQYF,-,once,TRBJ2-3,TRBV10-3
TGTGCCAGCAGCCGCATCAGGGGAGGAGGCAATAATTCACCCCTCCACTTT,CASSRIRGGGNNSPLHF,-,-,TRBJ1-6,TRBV11-2
TGCAGCGGCCAGAGCAGGGAAAACTATGGCTACACCTTC,CSGQSRENYGYTF,-,-,TRBJ1-2,TRBV29-1
TGTGCCAGCAGCGTAGACCCGGGCGGCTATGGCTACACCTTC,CASSVDPGGYGYTF,-,-,TRBJ1-2,TRBV9
TGCGCCAGCAGCCAAGATGGAACCACAGGGTGGATGAACACTGAAGCTTTCTTT,CASSQDGTTGWMNTEAFF,-,-,TRBJ1-1,TRBV4-3
TGTGCCTGGAGCCGGGACAGTCTCTATGGCTACACCTTC,CAWSRDSLYGYTF,TRBD1,-,TRBJ1-2,TRBV30
TGTGCCAGCAGTGAGCTAGCGGGATACAATGAGCAGTTCTTC,CASSELAGYNEQFF,TRBD2,-,TRBJ2-1,TRBV6-4
TGCAGCGTTGACTCTAAGTCAGAACAGACTAACTATGGCTACACCTTC,CSVDSKSEQTNYGYTF,-,-,TRBJ1-2,TRBV29-1
TGTGCCAGCAGCTATACAACGGGGAGCAATCAGCCCCAGCATTTT,CASSYTTGSNQPQHF,-,-,TRBJ1-5,TRBV7-2
TGTGCCAGCAAGCCGGACAGAACTAGCTCCTACGAGCAGTACTTC,CASKPDRTSSYEQYF,-,-,TRBJ2-7,TRBV2
TGTGCCAGCAGCAACTCGGGACAAGGGGCCTCCTACGAGCAGTACTTC,CASSNSGQGASYEQYF,-,-,TRBJ2-7,TRBV11-3
TGTGCCAGCAGTGAGGGACAGTTTGGCTACACCTTC,CASSEGQFGYTF,TRBD1,-,TRBJ1-2,TRBV6-5
-,CASSIFGEGNTEAFF,-,-,TRBJ1-1,TRBV19
TGTGCCAGCAGTTTAACCGGAACCACTGAAGCTTTCTTT,CASSLTGTTEAFF,-,-,TRBJ1-1,TRBV27
TGTGCCAGCAGCGGTGTTTCACAAGGATACGAGCAGTACTTC,CASSGVSQGYEQYF,-,-,TRBJ2-7,TRBV9
TGTGCCTGGAGTGTACGTCTATCGGTTACTAACTATGGCTACACCTTC,CAWSVRLSVTNYGYTF,-,-,TRBJ1-2,TRBV30
TGCGCCAGCAGCTTGGACTATCTTTTCGACGAGCAGTACTTC,CASSLDYLFDEQYF,-,-,TRBJ2-7,TRBV5-1
TGTGCCAGCGGGGAGGGTGACAGGGTCCCCGGGGAGCTGTTTTTT,CASGEGDRVPGELFF,-,-,TRBJ2-2,TRBV2
TGTGCCAGCAGTCACTGGACAGTGAACACCGGGGAGCTGTTTTTT,CASSHWTVNTGELFF,-,-,TRBJ2-2,TRBV11-2
TGTGCCAGCAGCCCCCGAGGAGCTACAGATACGCAGTATTTT,CASSPRGATDTQYF,-,-,TRBJ2-3,TRBV5-5
TGTGCCAGCAGTTACGGAATTGTGAGATTGAACACTGAAGCTTTCTTT,CASSYGIVRLNTEAFF,-,-,TRBJ1-1,TRBV6-5
TGTGCCTGGAGTGTACGGTTGGGCGTCACCTTC,CAWSVRLGVTF,-,-,TRBJ1-2,TRBV30